This TCR beta chain was recorded in a study of T cell repertoires in cytomegalovirus infection. For the study at large: Both CMV infection and a matching HLA type were indicated by public TCR beta signatures. Overall study results and limits: What dominated the ex vivo response were HLA-C-restricted CMV-specific TCR beta clonotypes.

The CDR3 has 19 residues. Germline V gives CDR1 LGHNT, CDR2 FRNRAP. This clonotype was seen a few times. Its antigen remains unidentified. A read error may account for a junction end that differs from germline. TCRdb reprocessed the reads with MiXCR, giving one entry per CDR3 protein. The profile shows under 10,000 distinct CDR3 sequences, less than 65% of them singletons. What was sequenced was PBMCs, sequenced either directly or after in vitro stimulation (not recorded which). This receptor was taken from a human donor in good health (CMV status not recorded). Some clones in this sample may be carry-over from other donors' samples. V gene TRBV12-5 combines with J gene TRBJ2-1; D uncertain. CDR3 DNA sequence: TGTGCTCGTGGTTTGGTATCGGTAATAGGGTCCGTCCCCTACAATGAGCCGTTCTTC. It translates to CARGLVSVIGSVPYNEPFF.